This T cell receptor (beta chain) stems from a study of shared clonotypes between healthy human individuals. Germline-derived CDR1 and CDR2 are SGHDT and YYEEEE. The CDR3 has 15 residues. V was pared by 0 bases and J by 5 bases, with 11 bases between. Some clones are missing from TCRdb's copy, which holds only in-frame ones; the method was immunoSEQ multiplex PCR. The sample yields 2 million to 2.5 million clones, around 90% seen once. The sequence derives from a man between 18 and 35 years old in good health. Some clones in this sample may be carry-over from other donors' samples. The specimen sequenced was naive CD4+ T cells from PBMCs. Subset noted: CD45RA+ positively selected. The V gene is TRBV5-6, the J gene TRBJ1-4; D perhaps matches TRBD1 (5 bases). Written as DNA, the CDR3 is TGTGCCAGCAGCTTGGCGGGGGATTTGAATGAAAAACTGTTTTTT. This sequence encodes CASSLAGDLNEKLFF.